The subject of this entry is one T cell receptor beta chain. In germline, CDR1 is SGHTA, CDR2 FQGNSA. V lost 1 base to trimming and J lost 8 bases, with 10 bases between them. The CDR3 is 13 residues long. A universal primer site was added by template switching, and unique molecular identifiers were carried by the cDNA. MiXCR was run by TCRdb on the 5' RACE reads, yielding one entry per CDR3 protein. Of over 500,000 distinct CDR3 sequences in the sample, around 20% were seen once. The data originate from a study of identical twins. The same sample was also used in a study of T cells expressing NK-cell markers.

This chain connects TRBV7-2 to TRBJ2-3, with a tentative D call TRBD2 (6 bases). Specimen: CD4+ T cells sorted from blood. The TCR comes from a young woman in good health. CDR3 in amino acids: CASSLVPSATQYF. CDR3 DNA sequence: TGTGCCAGCAGCTTAGTCCCTAGCGCTACGCAGTATTTT.